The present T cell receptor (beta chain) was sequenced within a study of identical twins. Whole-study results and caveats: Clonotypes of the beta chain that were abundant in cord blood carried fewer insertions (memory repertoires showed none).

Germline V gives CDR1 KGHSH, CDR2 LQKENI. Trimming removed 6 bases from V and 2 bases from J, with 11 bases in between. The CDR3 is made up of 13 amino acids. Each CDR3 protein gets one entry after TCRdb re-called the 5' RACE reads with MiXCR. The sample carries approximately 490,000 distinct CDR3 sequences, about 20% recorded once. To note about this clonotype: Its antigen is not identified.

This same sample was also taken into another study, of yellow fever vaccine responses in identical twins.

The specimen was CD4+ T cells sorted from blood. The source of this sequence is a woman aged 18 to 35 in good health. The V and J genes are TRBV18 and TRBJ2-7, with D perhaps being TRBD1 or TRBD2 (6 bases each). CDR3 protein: CASSRGDTYEQYV. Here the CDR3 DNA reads TGTGCCAGCTCCCGCGGGGACACCTACGAGCAGTACGTC.